These 32 T cell receptor beta chains share one sample of origin, sequenced in a study of T cell repertoires in cytomegalovirus infection. TCRdb re-derived calls from the reads in MiXCR, one entry per CDR3 protein. Of roughly 280,000 distinct CDR3 sequences in the sample, roughly 10% were seen once. Sequencing was carried out using PBMCs. These TCRs come from a human donor in good health (CMV status not recorded). Some clones in this sample may be carry-over from other donors' samples.

This clonotype was detected a few times. V and J are TRBV28 and TRBJ2-3; D unclear. Germline lookup yields CDR1 MDHEN and CDR2 SYDVKM. Trimming cost V 3 bases and J 2 bases, with 9 bases left between them. The CDR3 is 14 amino acids. The CDR3 sequence is CASSLDAPTDTQYF. Here the CDR3 DNA reads TGTGCCAGCAGTTTGGATGCACCCACAGATACGCAGTATTTT.

This clonotype appeared many times. The chain is built from TRBV19 and TRBJ2-2, with 8 bases fitting TRBD1. Per the germline V gene, CDR1 is LNHDA and CDR2 is SQIVND (reference sequence). The CDR3 length is 13 residues. Germline trimming cut 8 bases from V and 4 bases from J; bases unmatched to any gene: 3. CDR3 coding DNA: TGTGCCAGTGGGGGACAGGTCACCGGGGAGCTGTTTTTT. Encoded protein: CASGGQVTGELFF.

This clonotype came up a few times. This chain links TRBV28 with TRBJ1-2; D unclear. V lost 5 bases and J lost 0, with 10 bases in between. Germline V gives CDR1 MDHEN, CDR2 SYDVKM. The CDR3 loop spans 14 amino acids. Here the CDR3 DNA reads TGTGCCAGCAGTCTGACTAACCCTAACTATGGCTACACCTTC. Its translation is CASSLTNPNYGYTF.

V usage is TRBV5-1 and J usage is TRBJ2-3; D not certain. CDR1 SGHRS and CDR2 YFSETQ come from the germline V gene. This CDR3 contains 15 residues. With 0 bases removed from V and 8 bases from J, the gap between germline ends came to 16 bases. The CDR3 region has the DNA TGCGCCAGCAGCTTGGGCGAAATCCCCTCAGGTACGCAGTATTTT. This gives the protein CASSLGEIPSGTQYF.

This clonotype showed up just a few times. This chain joins TRBV19 and TRBJ2-1, with D unresolved. The CDR3 is 14 residues long. V lost 10 bases and J lost 0, with 13 bases in between. The germline V gene encodes CDR1 LNHDA and CDR2 SQIVND (reference sequence). The CDR3 DNA reads TGTGCCACCCAAAGGTCTAGCTCCTACAATGAGCAGTTCTTC. Encoded protein: CATQRSSSYNEQFF.

This clonotype was found many times. V and J are TRBV7-2 and TRBJ2-5, with D perhaps TRBD1 or TRBD2 (5 bases each). The CDR3 totals 13 residues. Germline CDR1 is SGHTA and CDR2 is FQGNSA. The V and J ends lost 11 bases and 4 bases respectively, with 17 bases between them. The CDR3 region has the DNA TGTGCCGAAGGGCAGGGAGTGGGAGAGACCCAGTACTTC. This sequence encodes CAEGQGVGETQYF.

This clonotype was detected many times. V is TRBV6-2 or TRBV6-3 and J is TRBJ2-3; possibly TRBD1 for D (6 bases). Germline CDR1 MNHEY, CDR2 SVGEGT. V lost 7 bases, J lost 9 bases, and 17 bases lay in between. There are 13 residues in the CDR3. The CDR3 sequence is CASTQIQGKTQYF. The DNA for the CDR3 is TGTGCCAGCACCCAAATACAGGGCAAGACGCAGTATTTT.

This clonotype was seen many times. The chain joins TRBV6-2 or TRBV6-3 to TRBJ2-1, with 10 bases that match TRBD1. The CDR3 totals 16 residues. V gave up 6 bases and J gave up 7 bases; unmatched junction bases: 12. Germline CDR1 and CDR2: MNHEY and SVGEGT. CDR3 sequence (DNA): TGTGCCAGCAGCATACCGGGACAGGGGTGGGAGAATGAGCAGTTCTTC. Encoded protein: CASSIPGQGWENEQFF.

This clonotype was counted a few times. The CDR3 spells CSVAPGAQETQYF. Here the CDR3 DNA reads TGCAGCGTTGCCCCAGGGGCCCAAGAGACCCAGTACTTC. The chain has TRBV29-1 and TRBJ2-5; tentative D call: TRBD1 (6 bases). The CDR3 length is 13 residues. Germline-derived CDR1 and CDR2 are SQVTM and ANQGSEA. V lost 4 bases and J 1 base, leaving 10 bases between the germline ends.

The chain recombines TRBV20-1 with TRBJ2-1; no firm D call. V was shortened by 5 bases and J by 2 bases, with 4 bases between the two germline ends. Germline CDR1 and CDR2: DFQATT and SNEGSKA (reference sequence). The CDR3 extends over 11 amino acids. The CDR3: CSAPTYNEQFF. In nucleotides, the CDR3 is TGCAGTGCTCCCACCTACAATGAGCAGTTCTTC.

This clonotype was counted only a few times. CDR3 in DNA: TGCAGTGCTAGAGTCAGGCGGGGGGGGAACACCGGGGAGCTGTTTTTT. As protein: CSARVRRGGNTGELFF. J is TRBJ2-2 and V is TRBV20-1; TRBD2 aligns across 9 bases. J gave up 1 base and V 1 base, and 4 bases lay outside the gene matches. This CDR3 is built from 16 residues. Germline CDR1 is DFQATT and CDR2 is SNEGSKA (reference sequence).

V usage is TRBV19 and J usage is TRBJ2-2; the match to TRBD2 covers 8 bases. V dropped 4 bases and J dropped 3; count of bases not matched to a gene: 4. Germline CDR1 reads LNHDA; CDR2 reads SQIVND (reference sequence). This CDR3 is built from 15 residues. The CDR3 DNA is TGTGCCAGTAGTACCGGGACTAGTCACACCGGGGAGCTGTTTTTT. Translation gives CASSTGTSHTGELFF.

This clonotype was detected a few times. This rearrangement joins TRBV20-1 to TRBJ1-3, with unresolved D. Deletions cut 0 bases from V and 0 bases from J, with 18 bases between. From germline, CDR1 is DFQATT and CDR2 SNEGSKA (reference sequence). This CDR3 spans 18 amino acids. CDR3 nucleotide sequence: TGCAGTGCTAGAGATGCGTCTCAGGAGGGCGGCTCTGGAAACACCATATATTTT. Its protein product is CSARDASQEGGSGNTIYF.

This clonotype was seen ten or more times. V is TRBV7-2 and J is TRBJ1-3, with 8 bases fitting TRBD1. The trim removed 5 bases at V and 0 bases at J, leaving 21 bases unmatched. The CDR3 runs 21 residues. Germline CDR1 reads SGHTA; CDR2 reads FQGNSA. DNA of the CDR3: TGTGCCAGCAGCCCTGGGAGGGACAGGCATTTCCCCGCCGTCTCTGGAAACACCATATATTTT. Protein product: CASSPGRDRHFPAVSGNTIYF.

In this sample, this clonotype turned up many times. The rearrangement links TRBV6-2 or TRBV6-3 to TRBJ2-5; D not resolved. V shed 8 bases and J shed 5 bases, with 12 bases lying between them. CDR3 length: 12 residues. Per the germline V gene, CDR1 is MNHEY and CDR2 is SVGEGT. CDR3 in amino acids: CASGILRETQYF. In DNA form, the CDR3 reads TGTGCCAGCGGAATTTTAAGGGAGACCCAGTACTTC.

The V gene is TRBV6-2 or TRBV6-3, the J gene TRBJ1-1; D gene unclear. The CDR3 length is 13 residues. V was cut by 4 bases and J by 7 bases, with 13 bases left in between. CDR1 is MNHEY, CDR2 SVGEGT, per germline. This CDR3 is CASSSRGSNEAFF. The CDR3 coding sequence is TGTGCCAGCAGTTCGAGAGGGTCCAATGAAGCTTTCTTT.

Many counts were recorded for this clonotype. The gene calls are TRBV2 and TRBJ1-1; D might be TRBD1 (6 bases). CDR1 and CDR2 from the germline V gene are SNHLY and FYNNEI. CDR3 length equals 15 residues. V gave up 10 bases and J gave up 0 bases, with 18 bases separating them. The CDR3 DNA reads TGTGCCACCCACAGGGAATTGGGGATGAACACTGAAGCTTTCTTT. Translated: CATHRELGMNTEAFF.

This clonotype has a count of ten or more. This sequence joins TRBV12-3 or TRBV12-4 and TRBJ1-2, with D unclear. V was clipped by 6 bases and J by 0 bases, with 14 bases between them. This CDR3 contains 15 residues. In DNA, the CDR3 is TGTGCCAGCAGCCAGAGCGGAGGGTCTAACTATGGCTACACCTTC. Translated: CASSQSGGSNYGYTF.

This clonotype turned up a few times. This chain uses TRBV11-2 with TRBJ2-1; TRBD2 matches 15 bases. V shed 5 bases and J 8 bases; nucleotides not matched to a gene: 7. CDR3 length: 16 amino acids. CDR1 and CDR2 (germline): SGHAT, FQNNGV. CDR3 coding DNA: TGTGCCAGCAGCCCCGGGACTAGCGGGAGGCGGGATGAGCAGTTCTTC. Translated: CASSPGTSGRRDEQFF. The variable domain in full, with the rest retrieved from reference TRBV11-2 and TRBJ2-1, is EAGVAQSPRYKIIEKRQSVAFWCNPISGHATLYWYQQILGQGPKLLIQFQNNGVVDDSQLPKDRFSAERLKGVDSTLKIQPAKLEDSAVYLCASSPGTSGRRDEQFFGPGTRLTVL.

This clonotype was picked up many times. The CDR3 here is CASSLRSWTEAFF. The CDR3 coding sequence is TGTGCCAGCAGCTTAAGGTCCTGGACTGAAGCTTTCTTT. The chain joins TRBV7-2 to TRBJ1-1; D uncertain. This CDR3 contains 13 residues. CDR1 SGHTA and CDR2 FQGNSA come from the germline V gene. The germline V and J ends were trimmed by 2 bases and 5 bases, with 9 bases remaining between them.

This clonotype was seen at least ten times. V gene TRBV7-2 combines with J gene TRBJ2-5; TRBD2 agrees at 7 bases. This CDR3 contains 15 residues. With V trimmed by 1 base and J by 5 bases, 7 bases remained unmatched. Germline V gene data show CDR1 as SGHTA and CDR2 as FQGNSA. The CDR3 region has the DNA TGTGCCAGCAGCTTAGATGGCAGGGAGGGGGAGACCCAGTACTTC. Encoded protein: CASSLDGREGETQYF.

This clonotype was observed at least ten times. This sequence joins TRBV6-1 and TRBJ2-7, with 16 bases aligning to TRBD2. The V gene end was trimmed by 5 bases and the J gene end by 0 bases; junction bases not matched to a gene: 7. From germline, CDR1 is MNHNS and CDR2 SASEGT. The CDR3 is 18 residues long. CDR3 in amino acids: CASSPGTSGGAYSYEQYF. The DNA of the CDR3 is TGTGCCAGCAGTCCAGGGACTAGCGGGGGGGCCTACTCCTACGAGCAGTACTTC.

This clonotype was recorded a few times. The chain has TRBV7-9 and TRBJ1-2; tentatively, D is TRBD1 (5 bases). Trimming removed 4 bases at V and 5 bases at J, with 11 bases between. This CDR3 contains 13 residues. The V gene's germline CDR1 is SEHNR and CDR2 FQNEAQ (reference sequence). The CDR3 region has the DNA TGTGCCAGCAGCTCGTCAGGGACTTATGGCTACACCTTC. Translating it yields CASSSSGTYGYTF.

This clonotype was counted many times. The chain recombines TRBV29-1 with TRBJ2-7, with 12 bases matching TRBD1. CDR3 length: 17 amino acids. The germline V gene encodes CDR1 SQVTM and CDR2 ANQGSEA. With 6 bases clipped from V and 7 bases from J, the junction kept 19 bases outside the gene matches. The CDR3 coding sequence is TGCAGCGTCGAAAACCCCCGCGGGACAGGGGGCCGCTTGGAGCAGTACTTC. Translated: CSVENPRGTGGRLEQYF.

This clonotype occurred many times. This chain joins TRBV7-2 and TRBJ1-2, with D perhaps matching TRBD1 (5 bases). The CDR3 has 14 residues. Per germline, CDR1 SGHTA and CDR2 FQGNSA. V shed 1 base and J shed 10 bases, with 16 bases lying between them. The CDR3 DNA sequence: TGTGCCAGCAGCTTAGTAAACGGGCAGGGTGACTACACCTTC. Translated, it gives CASSLVNGQGDYTF.

This clonotype was detected many times. CDR3 region: CASPEGSGLTLEAFF. DNA for the CDR3: TGTGCCAGCCCTGAGGGGTCAGGGTTGACCCTTGAAGCTTTCTTT. The rearrangement uses TRBV25-1 and TRBJ1-1, with D perhaps TRBD1 (5 bases). This CDR3 has 15 amino acids. CDR1 is MGHDK and CDR2 is SYGVNS in the germline V gene. With 8 bases removed from V and 7 bases from J, the gap between germline ends came to 23 bases. The full variable domain, rest sourced from reference TRBV25-1 and TRBJ1-1, is EADIYQTPRYLVIGTGKKITLECSQTMGHDKMYWYQQDPGMELHLIHYSYGVNSTEKGDLSSESTVSRIRTEHFPLTLESARPSHTSQYLCASPEGSGLTLEAFFGQGTRLTVV.

The chain links TRBV5-6 to TRBJ2-1, with TRBD2 as a possible D gene (6 bases). The CDR3 extends over 15 amino acids. V lost 2 bases and J lost 7, with 16 bases in between. Germline assignment: CDR1 SGHDT and CDR2 YYEEEE. The CDR3 DNA follows: TGTGCCAGCAGCTTAAATACGGGAGTGGGGAATGAGCAGTTCTTC. Residues: CASSLNTGVGNEQFF.

This sequence joins TRBV29-1 and TRBJ1-2; maybe TRBD1 (5 bases). V was pared by 2 bases and J by 5 bases, with 21 bases between. CDR3 length: 16 amino acids. The germline V gene encodes CDR1 SQVTM and CDR2 ANQGSEA. In DNA form, the CDR3 reads TGCAGCGTTGAATTATTGTCGGGACCCCTGATGTATGGCTACACCTTC. It specifies CSVELLSGPLMYGYTF.

This clonotype has just a few counts. This chain connects TRBV19 to TRBJ2-7; TRBD1 might be the D (5 bases). Deletions cut 2 bases from V and 2 bases from J, with 16 bases between. The germline gives CDR1 LNHDA, CDR2 SQIVND (reference sequence). The CDR3 totals 16 residues. The DNA for the CDR3 is TGTGCCAGTAGTATAAGACAGACACCGAACACCTACGAGCAGTACTTC. Residues: CASSIRQTPNTYEQYF.

V and J are TRBV29-1 and TRBJ2-6, with D hard to call. V was shortened by 3 bases and J by 4 bases, with 4 bases between the two germline ends. This CDR3 is built from 12 residues. Germline-derived CDR1 and CDR2 are SQVTM and ANQGSEA. The DNA for the CDR3 is TGCAGCGTTGATGGAGGGGCCAACGTCCTGACTTTC. This encodes CSVDGGANVLTF.

Many counts were recorded for this clonotype. The chain has TRBV7-2 and TRBJ1-6; the D is unclear. Trimming took 2 bases from V and 9 from J, leaving 14 bases between them. This CDR3 is built from 15 residues. CDR1 SGHTA and CDR2 FQGNSA come from the germline V gene. CDR3 in amino acids: CASSLWTEKTSPLHF. The CDR3 DNA sequence: TGTGCCAGCAGCTTATGGACCGAGAAGACTTCACCCCTCCACTTT.

This rearrangement joins TRBV6-6 to TRBJ2-7, with 7 bases matching TRBD2. V shed 5 bases, J shed 1 base, and the junction held 14 bases outside the gene matches. The V gene's germline CDR1 is MNHNY and CDR2 SVGAGI (reference sequence). The CDR3 spans 17 residues. In nucleotides, the CDR3 is TGTGCCAGCAGTCATCCCGGAGGAGCGGGGCCTTCCTACGAGCAGTACTTC. This sequence encodes CASSHPGGAGPSYEQYF.